The rows below give T cell receptor beta chains drawn from one sample of a study of blood T cell repertoires in COVID-19. The protocol was immunoSEQ multiplex PCR, while the TCRdb copy is restricted to in-frame clones and leaves out a portion. Of 150,000 to 180,000 clones in the sample, about 90% were seen once. The material sequenced was peripheral blood. These receptors came from a man aged 50 to 59 with acute or convalescent COVID-19. Each CDR3 is given with its conserved first and last residue. Each record gives: D gene, V gene, J gene, CDR3 protein. The D gene is left open where the match is weak.

.	TRBV5-1	TRBJ2-1	CATRLGQGNEQFF
.	TRBV27	TRBJ2-3	CASSSFLAAPMDTQYF
TRBD1	TRBV5-1	TRBJ1-6	CASSDRQGSSYNSPLHF
TRBD1	TRBV6-2/TRBV6-3	TRBJ2-3	CASSYQDRADHWTADTQYF
.	TRBV29-1	TRBJ1-1	CSVTTAVNTEAFF
TRBD2	TRBV19	TRBJ2-1	CASSILAGFLNEQFF
TRBD1	TRBV18	TRBJ1-1	CASSQTRTGATEAFF
TRBD1	TRBV7-6	TRBJ1-5	CASSPQAGGVQPQHF
.	TRBV7-9	TRBJ1-2	CASSLVTGLYGYTF
TRBD2	TRBV6-2/TRBV6-3	TRBJ2-1	CASSTLLAGGPEGEQFF